This is a list of T cell receptor beta chains from one sample in a study of blood T cell repertoires in COVID-19. The protocol was immunoSEQ multiplex PCR, while the TCRdb copy is restricted to in-frame clones and leaves out a portion. Counted here are roughly 62,000 clones, approximately 86% occurring once; the ten biggest clones make up 7.4%. Source material: peripheral blood. These receptors were obtained from a human donor with active COVID-19. The donor label of this sample is uncertain. Both conserved end residues are part of each CDR3. D genes are given only for firm matches. Expanded clones are given a class, and other clones once, few, many or no size at all.

v_call,j_call,d_call,clone_size,cdr3_aa,cdr3_nt
TRBV4-1,TRBJ2-5,TRBD2,.,CASSQPRLAGGKGETQYF,TGCGCCAGCAGCCAACCCAGACTAGCGGGGGGCAAGGGAGAGACCCAGTACTTC
TRBV14,TRBJ2-1,.,.,CASSRYLSGRDYNEQFF,TGTGCCAGCAGCCGATACCTTTCTGGGCGGGATTACAATGAGCAGTTCTTC
TRBV9,TRBJ1-3,TRBD1,.,CASSPIRGTGNTIYF,TGTGCCAGCAGCCCCATCAGGGGGACTGGAAACACCATATATTTT
TRBV12-5,TRBJ2-7,TRBD1,.,CASGLPTGTVVPYEQYF,TGTGCTAGTGGTTTGCCAACCGGGACAGTAGTTCCCTACGAGCAGTACTTC
TRBV2,TRBJ2-7,TRBD1,.,CASTQGASEQYF,TGTGCCAGCACCCAGGGGGCGAGCGAGCAGTACTTC
TRBV5-1,TRBJ2-1,TRBD2,.,CASSLIGTSGGNEQFF,TGCGCCAGCAGCTTGATTGGGACTAGCGGGGGCAATGAGCAGTTCTTC
TRBV30,TRBJ2-1,TRBD1,.,CACKTGEGPNEQFF,TGTGCCTGTAAAACAGGGGAAGGACCCAATGAGCAGTTCTTC
TRBV7-2,TRBJ1-4,.,.,CASSQGSGYATNEKLFF,TGTGCCAGCAGCCAGGGGTCAGGGTATGCAACTAATGAAAAACTGTTTTTT
TRBV5-4,TRBJ1-4,.,.,CASSRDKTNEKLFF,TGTGCCAGCAGCCGGGACAAAACTAATGAAAAACTGTTTTTT
TRBV28,TRBJ2-6,.,.,CASGEQGIFDVLTF,TGTGCCAGCGGTGAACAGGGCATATTCGACGTCCTGACTTTC
TRBV15,TRBJ1-4,.,once,CATSRSGYPNEKLFF,TGTGCCACCAGCAGATCAGGGTATCCTAATGAAAAACTGTTTTTT
TRBV7-2,TRBJ2-4,TRBD1,once,CASSQTGGKNIQYF,TGTGCCAGCAGCCAGACAGGGGGCAAAAACATTCAGTACTTC
TRBV24-1,TRBJ1-2,TRBD1,.,CATSDQTGGLYGYTF,TGTGCCACCAGTGACCAGACAGGGGGTCTCTATGGCTACACCTTC
TRBV27,TRBJ1-2,TRBD1,.,CASRRTGAHGGYTF,TGTGCCAGCAGGCGGACAGGGGCGCATGGTGGCTACACCTTC
TRBV7-2,TRBJ2-2,.,once,CASSRYIAANTGELFF,TGTGCCAGCAGCCGCTACATCGCGGCGAACACCGGGGAGCTGTTTTTT
TRBV5-1,TRBJ1-2,TRBD1,once,CASSAGQGYGYTF,TGCGCCAGCAGCGCGGGACAGGGGTATGGCTACACCTTC
TRBV10-3,TRBJ1-1,TRBD1,.,CAISPGQLNTEAFF,TGTGCCATCAGCCCGGGACAGTTGAACACTGAAGCTTTCTTT
TRBV11-2,TRBJ2-5,TRBD1,.,CASSPRTGTIQETQYF,TGTGCCAGCAGCCCTCGGACAGGGACGATCCAAGAGACCCAGTACTTC
TRBV28,TRBJ1-2,.,.,CASSGQRYGYTF,TGTGCCAGCAGTGGACAGAGGTATGGCTACACCTTC
TRBV9,TRBJ2-1,.,.,CASGRQSGNEQFF,TGTGCCAGCGGTAGACAGTCGGGCAATGAGCAGTTCTTC
TRBV5-1,TRBJ2-7,.,.,CASSLEPQTYEQYF,TGCGCCAGCAGCTTGGAACCACAGACCTACGAGCAGTACTTC
TRBV6-5,TRBJ2-7,.,.,CASRSLVPPHEQYF,TGTGCCAGCAGAAGCCTCGTTCCTCCCCACGAGCAGTACTTC
TRBV5-6,TRBJ2-7,.,.,CASSLAGPGDTYEQYF,TGTGCCAGCAGCTTGGCCGGACCAGGGGATACCTACGAGCAGTACTTC
TRBV18,TRBJ2-5,.,.,CASSPTYYQETQYF,TGTGCCAGCTCACCAACCTACTACCAAGAGACCCAGTACTTC
TRBV11-2,TRBJ1-2,TRBD1,once,CASSWDRGLYGYTF,TGTGCCAGCAGCTGGGACAGGGGGCTCTATGGCTACACCTTC
TRBV5-4,TRBJ2-3,TRBD2,.,CASRPGTSGGTDTQYF,TGTGCCAGCAGACCCGGGACTAGCGGGGGGACAGATACGCAGTATTTT
TRBV5-6,TRBJ1-5,.,.,CASSGGGGDEDQPQHF,TGTGCCAGCAGCGGCGGCGGGGGTGACGAGGATCAGCCCCAGCATTTT
TRBV7-9,TRBJ2-2,.,.,CASSLEYGTNTGELFF,TGTGCCAGCAGCTTAGAGTATGGTACAAACACCGGGGAGCTGTTTTTT
TRBV30,TRBJ1-5,.,.,CAWSGARARQPQHF,TGTGCCTGGAGTGGGGCCAGGGCAAGACAGCCCCAGCATTTT
TRBV5-4,TRBJ2-3,.,.,CASSLGGVRADTQYF,TGTGCCAGCAGCTTAGGTGGTGTCAGGGCCGATACGCAGTATTTT
TRBV11-3,TRBJ2-1,TRBD2,.,CASSLATSSGTYNEQFF,TGTGCCAGCAGCTTGGCAACGTCTAGCGGGACCTACAATGAGCAGTTCTTC
TRBV4-2,TRBJ2-3,TRBD2,.,CASRRGGGDTDTQYF,TGTGCCAGCAGGCGAGGCGGGGGGGACACAGATACGCAGTATTTT
TRBV19,TRBJ1-5,TRBD1,.,CASSRGQGFQPQHF,TGTGCCAGTAGTAGAGGACAGGGTTTCCAGCCCCAGCATTTT